These 12 T cell receptor beta chains originate from one sample sequenced in a study of beta chain features in type 1 diabetes. What was sequenced were expressed TCRB transcripts, since all of the isolated RNA had been reverse transcribed. Profiled with immunoSEQ multiplex PCR; TCRdb holds only in-frame clones, not every one. This sample has some 140,000 clones; 7.5% to 9.5% occur once, and the top ten carry approximately 0.7%. For these TCRs, the target antigens are not known. The study's findings and limits: In all four CD4+ subsets, TCRB CDR3 length was significantly, moderately reduced in type 1 diabetes.

The sample comprised central memory CD4+ T cells from blood. These receptors were collected from a man younger than 45 with type 1 diabetes.

This clone was detected only a few times. The chain is built from TRBV4-2 and TRBJ2-5; D is perhaps TRBD2 (7 bases). The germline V and J ends were trimmed by 1 base and 1 base, with 16 bases remaining between them. The germline V gene encodes CDR1 LGHNA and CDR2 YNFKEQ. The CDR3 contains 17 residues. The CDR3 spells CASSQVVAGATQETQYF. CDR3 bases: TGTGCCAGCAGCCAAGTTGTCGCGGGGGCAACCCAAGAGACCCAGTACTTC.

J is TRBJ2-3 and V is TRBV7-9, with 7 nucleotides matching TRBD2. The germline V gene encodes CDR1 SEHNR and CDR2 FQNEAQ (reference sequence). V shed 6 bases and J 6 bases; nucleotides not matched to a gene: 12. The CDR3 runs 15 residues. The chain's CDR3 is CASSSIGLGRDTQYF. The DNA for the CDR3 is TGTGCCAGCAGTTCGATCGGACTAGGTCGGGATACGCAGTATTTT.

This clone was seen at least ten times. This sequence joins TRBV6-5 and TRBJ2-7; 8 bases match TRBD2. CDR1 is MNHEY and CDR2 is SVGAGI in the germline V gene. The CDR3 loop spans 16 amino acids. V lost 4 bases, J lost 6 bases, and 14 bases stayed unmatched. The CDR3 nucleotides read TGTGCCAGCAGTTCTACGTCCGGGACTAGTAGGCTCGAGCAGTACTTC. Protein product: CASSSTSGTSRLEQYF.

CDR3 nucleotides: TGCGCCAGCAGCTTTAGGGACAGGGGCTTCTCCTACGAGCAGTACTTC. It encodes CASSFRDRGFSYEQYF. The V call is TRBV5-1, the J call TRBJ2-7, with 10 nucleotides matching TRBD1. The CDR3 has 16 amino acids. Losses at the gene ends were 2 bases for V and 0 bases for J; bases not matched to a gene: 5. Germline values: CDR1 SGHRS, CDR2 YFSETQ.

This clone has only a few counts. The chain links TRBV6-1 to TRBJ2-3; D unclear. Germline V gene sequence: CDR1 MNHNS, CDR2 SASEGT. This CDR3 is built from 13 residues. The V end lost 6 bases, the J end lost 3 bases, and 10 bases lay between the germline ends. The CDR3: CASRADKTDTQYF. The CDR3 bases are TGTGCCAGCAGGGCCGACAAAACAGATACGCAGTATTTT.

This clone was recorded many times. Here the CDR3 DNA reads TGTGCCAGCAGCGGACAGGGGAAAGGCTCACCCCTCCACTTT. It specifies CASSGQGKGSPLHF. The J gene is TRBJ1-6, the V gene TRBV9; 8 bases are a match to TRBD1. The trim removed 3 bases at V and 10 bases at J, leaving 6 bases unmatched. The CDR3 extends over 14 amino acids. CDR1 is SGDLS, CDR2 YYNGEE, per germline.

The chain carries TRBV20-1 and TRBJ1-4, with D possibly matching TRBD1 (5 bases). Germline CDR1 reads DFQATT; CDR2 reads SNEGSKA (reference sequence). V was pared by 7 bases and J by 7 bases, with 10 bases between. The CDR3 totals 11 residues. CDR3 DNA sequence: TGCAGTGTATACAGGTTTGAAAAACTGTTTTTT. Its translation: CSVYRFEKLFF.

This chain joins TRBV7-2 and TRBJ2-5; D perhaps matches TRBD1 (6 bases). CDR3 length: 15 amino acids. Germline V lookup: CDR1 SGHTA, CDR2 FQGNSA. V lost 5 bases and J 7 bases, leaving 20 bases between the germline ends. CDR3 residues: CASSPRGWQGMTQYF. The CDR3 DNA sequence: TGTGCCAGCAGCCCCCGTGGGTGGCAGGGGATGACCCAGTACTTC.

The chain is built from TRBV4-3 and TRBJ2-1, with 8 positions matching TRBD1. V shed 3 bases and J 7 bases; nucleotides not matched to a gene: 11. CDR1 is LGHNA, CDR2 YSLEER, per germline. The CDR3 runs to 16 residues. Here the CDR3 DNA reads TGCGCCAGCAGCCAGACCTCAGGGGGCTGGGCGAATGAGCAGTTCTTC. It translates to CASSQTSGGWANEQFF.

V and J are TRBV11-2 and TRBJ2-6; no firm D call. The V and J ends lost 7 bases and 1 base respectively, with 11 bases between them. The CDR3 is 15 amino acids. The germline V gene encodes CDR1 SGHAT and CDR2 FQNNGV. In nucleotides, the CDR3 is TGTGCCAGCACCCCCGAGGCGTCTGGGGCCAACGTCCTGACTTTC. Translation: CASTPEASGANVLTF.

This clone has more than one count but fewer than ten. The chain combines TRBV5-6 with TRBJ2-2, with D unresolved. The V end lost 4 bases, the J end lost 1 base, and 8 bases lay between the germline ends. Germline CDR1 and CDR2: SGHDT and YYEEEE. CDR3 length equals 14 residues. In nucleotides, the CDR3 is TGTGCCAGCAGCCCCATCGGGAACACCGGGGAGCTGTTTTTT. Translation: CASSPIGNTGELFF.

The chain joins TRBV2 to TRBJ2-5, with a weak D call TRBD1 (6 bases). V was clipped by 8 bases and J by 1 base, with 11 bases between them. Germline-derived CDR1 and CDR2 are SNHLY and FYNNEI. This CDR3 comprises 13 residues. The CDR3 DNA is TGTGCCAGCGGAGGACAGAGCCAAGAGACCCAGTACTTC. This sequence encodes CASGGQSQETQYF.